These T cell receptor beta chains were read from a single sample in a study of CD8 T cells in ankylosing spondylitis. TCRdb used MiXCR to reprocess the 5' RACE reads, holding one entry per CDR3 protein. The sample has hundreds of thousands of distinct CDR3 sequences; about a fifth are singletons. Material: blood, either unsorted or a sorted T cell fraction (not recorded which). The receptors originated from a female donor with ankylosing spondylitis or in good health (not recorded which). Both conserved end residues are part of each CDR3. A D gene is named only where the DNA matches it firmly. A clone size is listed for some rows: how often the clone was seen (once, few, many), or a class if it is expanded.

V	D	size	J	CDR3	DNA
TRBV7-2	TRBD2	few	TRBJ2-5	CASSLLAGVRETQYF	TGTGCCAGCAGCTTACTAGCGGGAGTCAGGGAGACCCAGTACTTC
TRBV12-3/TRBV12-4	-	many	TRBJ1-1	CASSRQRNTEAFF	TGTGCCAGCAGCAGACAAAGGAACACTGAAGCTTTCTTT
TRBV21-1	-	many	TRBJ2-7	CASSNRQTGFYEQYF	TGTGCCAGCAGCAATCGCCAAACAGGTTTCTACGAGCAGTACTTC
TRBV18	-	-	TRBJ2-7	CASSPGAGASSYEQYF	TGTGCCAGCTCACCGGGAGCAGGGGCCTCATCCTACGAGCAGTACTTC
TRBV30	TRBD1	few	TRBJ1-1	CAWSVKGARGAFF	TGTGCCTGGAGTGTGAAGGGGGCGCGGGGAGCTTTCTTT
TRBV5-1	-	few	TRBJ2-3	CASSFGLAVYTQYF	TGCGCCAGCAGCTTTGGTCTAGCAGTTTATACGCAGTATTTT
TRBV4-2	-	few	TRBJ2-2	CASSHSEDWNTGELFF	TGTGCCAGCAGCCACTCTGAGGACTGGAACACCGGGGAGCTGTTTTTT
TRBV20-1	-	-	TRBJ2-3	CSAHFRGTDTQYF	TGCAGTGCCCACTTCCGAGGGACAGATACGCAGTATTTT
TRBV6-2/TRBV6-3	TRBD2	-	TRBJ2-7	CASSRLAGGNYEQYF	TGTGCCAGCAGCAGACTAGCGGGAGGGAATTACGAGCAGTACTTC
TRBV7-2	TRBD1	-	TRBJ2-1	CASSRDRGTYNEQFF	TGTGCCAGCAGCCGGGACAGGGGGACCTACAATGAGCAGTTCTTC
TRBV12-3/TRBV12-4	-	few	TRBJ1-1	CASSFQGITEAFF	TGTGCCAGCAGTTTTCAGGGTATCACTGAAGCTTTCTTT
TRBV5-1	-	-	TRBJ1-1	CASSLVQGLGTEAFF	TGCGCCAGCAGCTTGGTCCAGGGGCTAGGCACTGAAGCTTTCTTT
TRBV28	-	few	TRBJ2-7	CASSGRTALNGEQYF	TGTGCCAGCAGCGGTCGGACGGCACTTAACGGCGAGCAGTACTTC
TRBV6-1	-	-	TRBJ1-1	CASIDYPLAFF	TGTGCCAGCATCGATTACCCTTTGGCTTTCTTT
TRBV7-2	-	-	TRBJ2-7	CASSEGVAEAYEQYF	TGTGCCAGCAGCGAAGGGGTAGCGGAGGCCTACGAGCAGTACTTC
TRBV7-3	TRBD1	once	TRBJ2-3	CASSLIPGGGTDTQYF	TGTGCCAGCAGCTTAATCCCAGGGGGCGGCACAGATACGCAGTATTTT
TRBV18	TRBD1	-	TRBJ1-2	CASSSGQGAPPPYGYTF	TGTGCCAGCTCGTCAGGACAGGGGGCACCCCCACCTTATGGCTACACCTTC
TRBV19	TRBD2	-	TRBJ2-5	CASTPRLAGVGETQYF	TGTGCCAGTACCCCAAGACTAGCGGGAGTAGGAGAGACCCAGTACTTC
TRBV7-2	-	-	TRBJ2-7	CASSSTPGGASYEQYF	TGTGCCAGCAGCTCAACGCCCGGCGGGGCGTCCTACGAGCAGTACTTC
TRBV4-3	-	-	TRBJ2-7	CASSQGGRGIYEQYF	TGCGCCAGCAGCCAAGGGGGCAGGGGAATCTACGAGCAGTACTTC
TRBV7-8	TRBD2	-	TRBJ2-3	CASSLDSWGGAADTQYF	TGTGCCAGCAGCTTAGATTCTTGGGGAGGGGCAGCAGATACGCAGTATTTT
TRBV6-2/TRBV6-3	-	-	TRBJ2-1	CASREAGLQFF	TGTGCCAGCAGGGAGGCGGGACTCCAGTTCTTC
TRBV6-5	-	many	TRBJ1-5	CASSYGSVGNQPQHF	TGTGCCAGCAGTTACGGCTCGGTTGGCAATCAGCCCCAGCATTTT
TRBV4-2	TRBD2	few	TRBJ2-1	CASSRAGSSYNEQFF	TGTGCCAGCAGTCGAGCGGGGTCGTCCTACAATGAGCAGTTCTTC
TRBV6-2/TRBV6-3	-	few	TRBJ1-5	CASSYERGSNQPQHF	TGTGCCAGCAGTTACGAGAGGGGTAGCAATCAGCCCCAGCATTTT
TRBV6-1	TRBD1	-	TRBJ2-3	CATASDRGTDTQYF	TGTGCCACGGCCTCGGACAGGGGAACAGATACGCAGTATTTT
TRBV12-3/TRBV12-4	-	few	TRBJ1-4	CASSSGFNEKLFF	TGTGCCAGCAGTTCGGGTTTCAATGAAAAACTGTTTTTT
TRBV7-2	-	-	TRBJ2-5	CASGRVWETQYF	TGTGCCAGCGGGCGAGTGTGGGAGACCCAGTACTTC
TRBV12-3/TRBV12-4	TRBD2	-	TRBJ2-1	CASSFGGAGVSNEQFF	TGTGCCAGCAGTTTCGGGGGAGCGGGAGTTAGCAATGAGCAGTTCTTC
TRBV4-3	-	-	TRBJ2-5	CASSQGSSLQETQYF	TGCGCCAGCAGCCAAGGCTCTAGCCTCCAAGAGACCCAGTACTTC
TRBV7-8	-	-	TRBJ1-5	CASSFPGGGQPQHF	TGTGCCAGCAGCTTTCCCGGGGGAGGTCAGCCCCAGCATTTT
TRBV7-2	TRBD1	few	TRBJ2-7	CASSKMGQGAYEQYF	TGTGCCAGCAGCAAAATGGGACAGGGGGCCTACGAGCAGTACTTC
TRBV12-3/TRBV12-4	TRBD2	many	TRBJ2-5	CASSRGGGETQYF	TGTGCCAGCAGTCGCGGGGGGGGTGAGACCCAGTACTTC
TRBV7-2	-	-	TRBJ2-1	CASSLDRANYNEQFF	TGTGCCAGCAGCTTAGACCGGGCTAACTACAATGAGCAGTTCTTC